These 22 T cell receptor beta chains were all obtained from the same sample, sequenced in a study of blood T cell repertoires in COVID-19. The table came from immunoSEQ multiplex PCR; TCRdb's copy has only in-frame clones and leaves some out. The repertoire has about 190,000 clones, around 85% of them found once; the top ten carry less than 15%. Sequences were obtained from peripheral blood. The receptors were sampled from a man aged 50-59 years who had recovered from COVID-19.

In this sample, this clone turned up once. The CDR3 nucleotides read TGCGCCAGCAGCTTGGTGGATAGCGGGAGCTACAATGAGCAGTTCTTC. Its translation: CASSLVDSGSYNEQFF. The V call is TRBV5-1, the J call TRBJ2-1; TRBD2 agrees at 9 bases. This CDR3 spans 16 amino acids. Per the germline V gene, CDR1 is SGHRS and CDR2 is YFSETQ. V dropped 0 bases and J dropped 3; count of bases not matched to a gene: 4.

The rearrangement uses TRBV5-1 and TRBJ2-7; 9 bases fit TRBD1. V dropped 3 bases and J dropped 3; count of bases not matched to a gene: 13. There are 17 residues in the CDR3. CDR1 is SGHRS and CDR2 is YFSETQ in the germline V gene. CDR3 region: CASSYFHGTGIIYEQYF. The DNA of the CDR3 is TGCGCCAGCAGCTACTTCCATGGGACAGGGATTATCTACGAGCAGTACTTC.

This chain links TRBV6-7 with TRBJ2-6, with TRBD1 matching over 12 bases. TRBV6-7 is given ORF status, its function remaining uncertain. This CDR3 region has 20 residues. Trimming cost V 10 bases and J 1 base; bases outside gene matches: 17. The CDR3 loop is CATIGPKSGQGASGANVLTF. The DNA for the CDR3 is TGTGCCACCATTGGACCCAAATCGGGACAGGGGGCGTCTGGGGCCAACGTCCTGACTTTC.

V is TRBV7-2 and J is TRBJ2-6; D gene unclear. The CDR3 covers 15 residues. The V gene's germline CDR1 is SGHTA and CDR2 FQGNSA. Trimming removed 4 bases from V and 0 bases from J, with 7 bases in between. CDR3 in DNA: TGTGCCAGCAGCTCCCCGGGCTCTGGGGCCAACGTCCTGACTTTC. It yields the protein CASSSPGSGANVLTF.

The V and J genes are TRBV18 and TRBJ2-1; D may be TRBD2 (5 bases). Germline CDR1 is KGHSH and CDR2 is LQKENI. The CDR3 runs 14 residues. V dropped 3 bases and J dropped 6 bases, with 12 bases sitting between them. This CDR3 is CASSPTSFGNEQFF. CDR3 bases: TGTGCCAGCTCACCCACTAGTTTTGGCAATGAGCAGTTCTTC.

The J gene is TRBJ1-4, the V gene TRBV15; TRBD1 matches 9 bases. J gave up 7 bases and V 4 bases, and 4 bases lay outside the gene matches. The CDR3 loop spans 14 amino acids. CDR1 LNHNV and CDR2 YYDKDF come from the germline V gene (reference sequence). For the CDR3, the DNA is TGTGCCACCAGCACCGCGACAGGGGGTGAAAAACTGTTTTTT. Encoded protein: CATSTATGGEKLFF.

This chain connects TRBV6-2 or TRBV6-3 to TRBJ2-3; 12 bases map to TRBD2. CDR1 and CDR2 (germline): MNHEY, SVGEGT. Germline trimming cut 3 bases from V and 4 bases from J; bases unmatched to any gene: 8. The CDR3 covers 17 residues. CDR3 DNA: TGTGCCAGCAGTTATAGGACTAGCGGGATCTCTGCAGATACGCAGTATTTT. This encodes CASSYRTSGISADTQYF.

CDR3 sequence reads: CATSDPTSGRYEQYF. In nucleotides, the CDR3 is TGTGCCACCAGTGACCCGACTAGCGGGAGATACGAGCAGTACTTC. This rearrangement joins TRBV24-1 to TRBJ2-7; the match to TRBD2 covers 12 bases. The CDR3 is 15 amino acids. J was trimmed by 4 bases and V by 4 bases; bases with no gene match: 4. The germline V gene encodes CDR1 KGHDR and CDR2 SFDVKD.

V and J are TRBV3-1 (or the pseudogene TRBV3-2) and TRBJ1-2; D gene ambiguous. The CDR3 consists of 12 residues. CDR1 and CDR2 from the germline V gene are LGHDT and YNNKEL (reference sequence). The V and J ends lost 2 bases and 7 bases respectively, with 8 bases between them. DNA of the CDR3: TGTGCCAGCAGCCAACCCAGATTTGGCTACACCTTC. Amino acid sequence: CASSQPRFGYTF.

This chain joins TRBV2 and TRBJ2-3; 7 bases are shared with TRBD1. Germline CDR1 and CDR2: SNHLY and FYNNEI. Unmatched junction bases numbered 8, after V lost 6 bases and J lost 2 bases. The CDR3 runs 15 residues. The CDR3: CASRAWDRYTDTQYF. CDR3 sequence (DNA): TGTGCCAGCAGGGCCTGGGACAGATACACAGATACGCAGTATTTT.

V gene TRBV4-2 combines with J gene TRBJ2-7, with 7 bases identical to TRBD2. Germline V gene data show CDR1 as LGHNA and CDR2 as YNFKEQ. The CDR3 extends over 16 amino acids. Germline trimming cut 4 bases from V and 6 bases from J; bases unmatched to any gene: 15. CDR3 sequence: CASSPQSGEGRFEQYF. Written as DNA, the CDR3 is TGTGCCAGCAGCCCCCAATCGGGGGAGGGCCGGTTCGAGCAGTACTTC.

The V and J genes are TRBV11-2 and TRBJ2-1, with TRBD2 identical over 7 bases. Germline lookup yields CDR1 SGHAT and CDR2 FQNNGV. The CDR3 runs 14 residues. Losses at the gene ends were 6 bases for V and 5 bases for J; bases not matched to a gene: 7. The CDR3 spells CASRRGLDNNEQFF. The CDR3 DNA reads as TGTGCCAGCAGACGAGGACTAGATAACAATGAGCAGTTCTTC. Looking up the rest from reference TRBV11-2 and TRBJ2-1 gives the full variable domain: EAGVAQSPRYKIIEKRQSVAFWCNPISGHATLYWYQQILGQGPKLLIQFQNNGVVDDSQLPKDRFSAERLKGVDSTLKIQPAKLEDSAVYLCASRRGLDNNEQFFGPGTRLTVL.

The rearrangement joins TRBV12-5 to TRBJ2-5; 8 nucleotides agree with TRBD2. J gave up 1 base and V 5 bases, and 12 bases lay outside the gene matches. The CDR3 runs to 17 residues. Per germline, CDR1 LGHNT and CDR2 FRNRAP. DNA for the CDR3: TGTGCTAGTGGTCAGACCTCCGGGACTAGTCCCCAAGAGACCCAGTACTTC. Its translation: CASGQTSGTSPQETQYF.

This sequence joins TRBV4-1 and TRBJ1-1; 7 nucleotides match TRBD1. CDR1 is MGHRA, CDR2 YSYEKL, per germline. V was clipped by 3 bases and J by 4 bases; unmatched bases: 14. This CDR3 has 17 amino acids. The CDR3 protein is CASSHNDRAEDGTEAFF. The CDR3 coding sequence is TGCGCCAGCAGCCATAACGACAGGGCCGAAGATGGCACTGAAGCTTTCTTT.

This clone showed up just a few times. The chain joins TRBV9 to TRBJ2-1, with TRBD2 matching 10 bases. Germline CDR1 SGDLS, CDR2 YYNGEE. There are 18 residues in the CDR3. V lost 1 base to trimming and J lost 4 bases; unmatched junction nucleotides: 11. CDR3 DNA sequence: TGTGCCAGCAGCGTATACGACCCGGGACTAGCGCTTTACAATGAGCAGTTCTTC. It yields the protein CASSVYDPGLALYNEQFF.

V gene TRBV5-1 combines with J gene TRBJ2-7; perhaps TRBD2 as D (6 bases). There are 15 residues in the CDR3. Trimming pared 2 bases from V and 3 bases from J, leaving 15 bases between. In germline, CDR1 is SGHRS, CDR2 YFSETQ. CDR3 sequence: CASSFIESGSYEQYF. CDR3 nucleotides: TGCGCCAGCAGCTTCATTGAGTCCGGGAGCTACGAGCAGTACTTC.

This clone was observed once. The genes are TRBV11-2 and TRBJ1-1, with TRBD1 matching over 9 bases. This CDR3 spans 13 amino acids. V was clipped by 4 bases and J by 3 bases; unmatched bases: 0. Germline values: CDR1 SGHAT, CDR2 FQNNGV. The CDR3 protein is CASSWTGDTEAFF. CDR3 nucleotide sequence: TGTGCCAGCAGCTGGACAGGGGACACTGAAGCTTTCTTT.

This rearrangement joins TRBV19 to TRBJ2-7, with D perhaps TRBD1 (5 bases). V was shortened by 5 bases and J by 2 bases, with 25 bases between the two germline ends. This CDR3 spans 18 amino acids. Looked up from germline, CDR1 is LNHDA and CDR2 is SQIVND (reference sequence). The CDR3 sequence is CASSLRESGLSETYEQYF. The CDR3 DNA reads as TGTGCCAGTAGTCTCAGGGAAAGTGGTTTATCCGAAACCTACGAGCAGTACTTC.

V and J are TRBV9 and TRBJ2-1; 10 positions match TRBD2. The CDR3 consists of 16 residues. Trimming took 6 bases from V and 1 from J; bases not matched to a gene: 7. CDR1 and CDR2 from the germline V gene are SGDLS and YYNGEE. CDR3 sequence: CASNGEAGGSYNEQFF. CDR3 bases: TGTGCCAGCAACGGGGAAGCGGGAGGGTCCTACAATGAGCAGTTCTTC. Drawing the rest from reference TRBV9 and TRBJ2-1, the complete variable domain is DSGVTQTPKHLITATGQRVTLRCSPRSGDLSVYWYQQSLDQGLQFLIQYYNGEERAKGNILERFSAQQFPDLHSELNLSSLELGDSALYFCASNGEAGGSYNEQFFGPGTRLTVL.

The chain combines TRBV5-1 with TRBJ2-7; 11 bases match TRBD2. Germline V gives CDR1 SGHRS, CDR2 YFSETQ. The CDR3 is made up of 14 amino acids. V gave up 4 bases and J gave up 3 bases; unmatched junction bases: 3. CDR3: CASSDTSGSYEQYF. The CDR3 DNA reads TGCGCCAGCAGCGACACTAGCGGGAGCTACGAGCAGTACTTC.

The CDR3 protein is CASSRTGGKEKLFF. CDR3 in DNA: TGTGCCAGCAGTCGGACAGGGGGCAAAGAAAAACTGTTTTTT. The rearrangement links TRBV6-5 to TRBJ1-4; 11 nucleotides agree with TRBD1. Germline V CDR1 and CDR2: MNHEY, SVGAGI. CDR3 length: 14 amino acids. The J segment lost 8 bases and the V segment lost 5 bases, leaving 4 bases of the junction unmatched.

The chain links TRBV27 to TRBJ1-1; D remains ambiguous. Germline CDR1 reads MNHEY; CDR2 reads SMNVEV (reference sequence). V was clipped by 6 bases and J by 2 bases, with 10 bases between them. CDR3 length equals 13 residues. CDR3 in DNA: TGTGCCAGCAGCCTTGGAGAAAACACTGAAGCTTTCTTT. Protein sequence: CASSLGENTEAFF.